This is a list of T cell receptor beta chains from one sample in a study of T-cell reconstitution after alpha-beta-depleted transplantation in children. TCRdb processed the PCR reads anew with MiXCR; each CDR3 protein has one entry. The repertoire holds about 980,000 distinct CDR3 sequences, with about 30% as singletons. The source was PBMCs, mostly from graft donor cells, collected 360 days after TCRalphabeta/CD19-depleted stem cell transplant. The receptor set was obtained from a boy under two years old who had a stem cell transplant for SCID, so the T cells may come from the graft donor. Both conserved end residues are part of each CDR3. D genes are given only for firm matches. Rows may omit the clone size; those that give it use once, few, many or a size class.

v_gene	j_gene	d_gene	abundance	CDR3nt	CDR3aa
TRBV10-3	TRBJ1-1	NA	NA	TGTGCCATCAGTGACCACCGACAGAACACTGAAGCTTTCTTT	CAISDHRQNTEAFF
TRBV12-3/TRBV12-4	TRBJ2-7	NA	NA	TGTGCCAGCAGTATCGGGCCTGACGAGCAGTACTTC	CASSIGPDEQYF
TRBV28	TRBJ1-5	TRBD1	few	TGTGCCAGTACCGGGACAGGGGGCATTGCTCCGAGACAGCCCCAGCATTTT	CASTGTGGIAPRQPQHF
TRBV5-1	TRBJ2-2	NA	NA	TGCGCCAGCAGCGCAGACAGACGGGCGAACACCGGGGAGCTGTTTTTT	CASSADRRANTGELFF
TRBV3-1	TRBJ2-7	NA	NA	TGTGCCAGCAGCCAAGATCCCTACACCCCAGGTGGAGGAAGCTCCTACGAGCAGTACTTC	CASSQDPYTPGGGSSYEQYF
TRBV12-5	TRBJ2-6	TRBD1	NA	TGTGCTAGTGGTTCCCAGGGGGTCACTGGGGCCAACGTCCTGACTTTC	CASGSQGVTGANVLTF
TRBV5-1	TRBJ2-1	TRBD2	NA	TGCGCCAGCAGAGTTAGCGGGGCTCTGGCGAGCAATGAGCAGTTCTTC	CASRVSGALASNEQFF
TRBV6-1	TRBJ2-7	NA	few	TGTGCCAGCAGTCCACCGGCCGTAGCCTACGAGCAGTACTTC	CASSPPAVAYEQYF
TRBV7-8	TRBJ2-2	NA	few	TGTGCCAGCAGCTTAATCCCCGGGCAGGTGAACACCGGGGAGCTGTTTTTT	CASSLIPGQVNTGELFF
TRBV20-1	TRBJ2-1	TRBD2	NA	TGCAGTGCTAGAGACTGGGTAGCGGGGGGGACAATAGGGAATGAGCAGTTCTTC	CSARDWVAGGTIGNEQFF
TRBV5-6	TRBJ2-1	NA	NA	TGTGCCAGCAGTTCCTTAAACTGGGTATTGGCCCTGAATGAGCAGTTCTTC	CASSSLNWVLALNEQFF
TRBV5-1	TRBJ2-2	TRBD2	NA	TGCGCCAGCAGCTTGGGCGGGACTAGCGTCGGCACCGGGGAGCTGTTTTTT	CASSLGGTSVGTGELFF
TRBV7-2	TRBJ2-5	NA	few	TGTGCCAGCAGCTTACCGTGGGGGGCGCAAGAGACCCAGTACTTC	CASSLPWGAQETQYF
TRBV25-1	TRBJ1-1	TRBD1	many	TGTGCCAGCAGGCGGACAGGGGTGAACACTGAAGCTTTCTTT	CASRRTGVNTEAFF
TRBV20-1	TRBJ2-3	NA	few	TGCAGTGGAGAAGGGAGAACAGATACGCAGTATTTT	CSGEGRTDTQYF
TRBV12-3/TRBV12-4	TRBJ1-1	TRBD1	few	TGTGCCATCAGGGGGGGCTGGAACACTGAAGCTTTCTTT	CAIRGGWNTEAFF
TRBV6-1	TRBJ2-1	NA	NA	TGTGCCAGCAGAGACATTTTCTCCTACAATGAGCAGTTCTTC	CASRDIFSYNEQFF
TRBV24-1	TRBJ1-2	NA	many	TGTGCCACCAGTGATTTTCCCGGGGAAGGCTACACCTTC	CATSDFPGEGYTF
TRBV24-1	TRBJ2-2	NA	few	TGTGCCACCAGGGGCGGGTGGACCGGGGAGCTGTTTTTT	CATRGGWTGELFF
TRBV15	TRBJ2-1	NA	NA	TGTGCCACCAGCAGAGATTCCGGGACTCCCCAGTTCTTC	CATSRDSGTPQFF
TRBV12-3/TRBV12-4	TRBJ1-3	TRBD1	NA	TGTGCCAGCAGTTCCCTTAGGGACAGGGCGTCCGGAGGAAACACCATATATTTT	CASSSLRDRASGGNTIYF
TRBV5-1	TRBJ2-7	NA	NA	TGCGCCAGCAGCATTGGCCGGAAGGGCGAGCAGTACTTC	CASSIGRKGEQYF
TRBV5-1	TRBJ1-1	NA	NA	TGCGCCAGCAGCTTGGCAGTGGGATTCACTGAAGCTTTCTTT	CASSLAVGFTEAFF
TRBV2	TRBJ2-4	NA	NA	TGTGCCAGCAGCGATCAGGGGCTTCCAGACTTTCAGTACTTC	CASSDQGLPDFQYF
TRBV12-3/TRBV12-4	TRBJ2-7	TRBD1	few	TGTGCCAGCGGGCAGACAGGGATCTACGAGCAGTACTTC	CASGQTGIYEQYF
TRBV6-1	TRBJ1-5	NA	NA	TGTGCCTGCCTAAACGTTGGGGATCTAGAAGATCAGCCCCAGCATTTT	CACLNVGDLEDQPQHF
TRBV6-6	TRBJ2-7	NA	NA	TGTGCCAGCAGTTATCAGGGTTCCTACGAGCAGTACTTC	CASSYQGSYEQYF
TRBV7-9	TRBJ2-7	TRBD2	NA	TGTGCCAGCAGCCAGCCCGGCGGGGGCTCCTACGAGCAGTACTTC	CASSQPGGGSYEQYF
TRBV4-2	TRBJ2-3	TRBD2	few	TGTGCCAGCAGCCAAGGACTAGCGGGGGGGCTTTCTGGCACAGATACGCAGTATTTT	CASSQGLAGGLSGTDTQYF
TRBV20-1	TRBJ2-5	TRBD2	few	TGCAGTGCCCGAAGGCAGAGCGGGGGGGCCAACCAAGAGACCCAGTACTTC	CSARRQSGGANQETQYF
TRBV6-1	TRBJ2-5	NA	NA	TGTGCCAGCAGGGGTGGACGGAGCCAAGAGACCCAGTACTTC	CASRGGRSQETQYF
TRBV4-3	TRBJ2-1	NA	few	TGCGCCAGCAGCCAACCGAACAATGAGCAGTTCTTC	CASSQPNNEQFF
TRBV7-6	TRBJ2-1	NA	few	TGTGCCAGCAGCTTAGACCCCGGCAGGTTTTATGAGCAGTTCTTC	CASSLDPGRFYEQFF
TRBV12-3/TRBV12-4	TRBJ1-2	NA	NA	TGTGCCAGCAGTTTCGGGGGGCACGGCTATGGCTACACCTTC	CASSFGGHGYGYTF
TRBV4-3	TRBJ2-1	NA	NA	TGCGCCAGCAGCCAAGCTAGGAGGGACCGTGAGCAGTTCTTC	CASSQARRDREQFF
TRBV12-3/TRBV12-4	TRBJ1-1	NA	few	TGTGCCAGCAGCCCCGGGCCCGATTTTGTCGAAGCTTTCTTT	CASSPGPDFVEAFF
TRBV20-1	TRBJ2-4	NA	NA	TGCAGTGCTAGAGATAGGGTAGCCAAAAACATTCAGTACTTC	CSARDRVAKNIQYF
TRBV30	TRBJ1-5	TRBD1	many	TGTGCCTCATCCCGGGACAGGGATCAGCCCCAGCATTTT	CASSRDRDQPQHF
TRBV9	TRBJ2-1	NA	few	TGTGCCAGCAGCGTAGTCCCGGGTTCCTACAATGAGCAGTTCTTC	CASSVVPGSYNEQFF
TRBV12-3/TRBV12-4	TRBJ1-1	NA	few	TGTGCCAGCAGTTTAAGAGGGTTCACTGAAGCTTTCTTT	CASSLRGFTEAFF
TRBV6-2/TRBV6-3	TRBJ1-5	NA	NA	TGTGCCAGCAGGGGTATAGGAAATAGCAATCAGCCCCAGCATTTT	CASRGIGNSNQPQHF
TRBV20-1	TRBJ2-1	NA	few	TGCAGTGGTCTCTCGAGCCGCAGCTCCTACAATGAGCAGTTCTTC	CSGLSSRSSYNEQFF
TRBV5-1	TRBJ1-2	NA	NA	TGCGCCAGCAGCTTCGGAATTCGGGAGGGCTACACCTTC	CASSFGIREGYTF
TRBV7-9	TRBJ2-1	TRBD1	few	TGTGCCAGCAGCAACCCAGACAGGGGCAATGAGCAGTTCTTC	CASSNPDRGNEQFF